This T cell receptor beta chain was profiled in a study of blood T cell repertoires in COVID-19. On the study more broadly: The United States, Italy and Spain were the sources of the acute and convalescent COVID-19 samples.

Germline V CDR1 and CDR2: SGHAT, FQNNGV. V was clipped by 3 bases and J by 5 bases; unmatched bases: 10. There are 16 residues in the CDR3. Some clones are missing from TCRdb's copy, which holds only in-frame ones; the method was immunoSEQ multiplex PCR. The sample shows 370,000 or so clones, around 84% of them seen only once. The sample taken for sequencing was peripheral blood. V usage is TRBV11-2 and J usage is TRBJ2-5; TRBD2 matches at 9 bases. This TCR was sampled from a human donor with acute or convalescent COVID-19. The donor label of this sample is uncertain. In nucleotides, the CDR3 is TGTGCCAGCAGCTTTCTCGGCGGGGGGGCCGGGGAGACCCAGTACTTC. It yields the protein CASSFLGGGAGETQYF.